The 21 T cell receptor beta chains below were found in one sample sequenced in a study of T cell repertoires in cytomegalovirus infection. Via MiXCR, TCRdb re-called the reads, giving one row per CDR3 protein. The sample records fewer than 200,000 distinct CDR3 sequences, 15% to 20% being singletons. The material sequenced was PBMCs. These receptors were taken from a human donor in good health (CMV status not recorded). Some clones in this sample may be carry-over from other donors' samples.

The chain couples TRBV2 to TRBJ1-1; D is undetermined. The CDR3 loop spans 13 amino acids. V was clipped by 5 bases and J by 1 base, with 8 bases between them. CDR1 and CDR2 (germline): SNHLY, FYNNEI. CDR3 protein: CASSLSGNTEAFF. The CDR3 DNA reads as TGTGCCAGCAGTCTTAGTGGGAACACTGAAGCTTTCTTT.

The chain carries TRBV11-2 and TRBJ1-1, with D perhaps matching TRBD1 (5 bases). The V gene's germline CDR1 is SGHAT and CDR2 FQNNGV. Trimming left V 2 bases short and J 4 bases short, with 8 bases between. The CDR3 runs 13 residues. The CDR3 region is CASSLHQGTEAFF. DNA of the CDR3: TGTGCCAGCAGCTTACACCAGGGCACTGAAGCTTTCTTT.

This clonotype turned up a few times. This rearrangement joins TRBV29-1 to TRBJ2-5, with a possible D match to TRBD2 (6 bases). CDR3 length: 12 amino acids. The germline V gene encodes CDR1 SQVTM and CDR2 ANQGSEA. V dropped 8 bases and J dropped 4 bases, with 14 bases sitting between them. The CDR3 DNA sequence: TGCAGCTACCGGGGGAATGGAGAGACCCAGTACTTC. The encoded protein is CSYRGNGETQYF.

The chain has TRBV12-3 or TRBV12-4 and TRBJ1-2; 9 bases map to TRBD1. This CDR3 spans 14 amino acids. The ends lost 4 bases at V and 8 bases at J; junction bases unmatched: 8. CDR3 amino acids: CASSSGDRAYGYTF. The CDR3 coding sequence is TGTGCCAGCAGTTCAGGGGACAGGGCCTACGGCTACACCTTC.

This clonotype was seen a few times. The DNA for the CDR3 is TGTGCCAGCAGCCTCGGAGGGGGTCGCTCAGATACGCAGTATTTT. Translated, it gives CASSLGGGRSDTQYF. The chain joins TRBV7-3 to TRBJ2-3; tentatively, D is TRBD1 or TRBD2 (6 bases each). The CDR3 has 15 amino acids. Looked up from germline, CDR1 is SGHTA and CDR2 is FQGTGA. The V gene lost 5 bases and the J gene lost 4 bases, with 16 bases spanning the gap.

Comment on this clonotype: Possible read error: a much larger clone is one base away. The chain carries TRBV11-2 and TRBJ2-7; D may be TRBD1 (5 bases). This CDR3 has 19 residues. Germline V gene data show CDR1 as SGHAT and CDR2 as FQNNGV. The DNA of the CDR3 is TGTGCCAGAAGCTTATATACACGGCAGGGCAATTCGTTACCCTACGAGCAGTACTTC. The encoded protein is CARSLYTRQGNSLPYEQYF.

In this sample, this clonotype turned up a few times. This chain connects TRBV14 to TRBJ2-4; possibly TRBD1 for D (5 bases). The germline CDR1 and CDR2 sequences are SGHDN and FVKESK. The CDR3 extends over 16 amino acids. Trimming took off 2 bases at V and 0 bases at J, with 11 bases between the two ends. The CDR3 bases are TGTGCCAGCAGCCAAAGGGGCTTGGGAGCCAAAAACATTCAGTACTTC. This encodes CASSQRGLGAKNIQYF.

The chain has TRBV28 and TRBJ2-1; D gene uncertain. The length of the CDR3 is 12 residues. V lost 6 bases, J lost 8 bases, and 11 bases lay in between. The V gene's germline CDR1 is MDHEN and CDR2 SYDVKM. Here the CDR3 DNA reads TGTGCCAGCAGCCCTCCTTTGGATGAGCAGTTCTTC. Translated: CASSPPLDEQFF.

This clonotype has just a few counts. This chain joins TRBV3-1 and TRBJ2-1; D is undetermined. Germline assignment: CDR1 LGHDT and CDR2 YNNKEL (reference sequence). The CDR3 contains 14 residues. Between the trimmed V and J ends, which lost 0 bases and 6 bases, there was a span of 9 bases. The CDR3 spells CASSQDLVPNEQFF. The CDR3 nucleotides are TGTGCCAGCAGCCAAGATCTGGTTCCCAATGAGCAGTTCTTC.

J is TRBJ1-2 and V is TRBV20-1; tentative D call: TRBD1 (5 bases). In germline, CDR1 is DFQATT, CDR2 SNEGSKA (reference sequence). V lost 6 bases to trimming and J lost 0 bases, with 14 bases between them. This CDR3 is built from 14 residues. The CDR3 bases are TGCAGTGCCCCTGGGGACCTTTCTAACTATGGCTACACCTTC. Translated, it gives CSAPGDLSNYGYTF.

The chain has TRBV2 and TRBJ1-1, with D unclear. V gave up 3 bases and J gave up 1 base, with 3 bases separating them. CDR3 size: 12 residues. The germline V gene has CDR1 SNHLY and CDR2 FYNNEI. This chain's CDR3 is CASSDPNTEAFF. The CDR3 DNA is TGTGCCAGCAGTGATCCGAACACTGAAGCTTTCTTT.

There are a few counts of this clonotype. The rearrangement links TRBV7-6 to TRBJ2-1; 10 positions agree with TRBD1. The V and J ends lost 5 bases and 2 bases, in that order; junction bases with no gene match: 3. Germline V gene sequence: CDR1 SGHVS, CDR2 FNYEAQ. The CDR3 length is 15 residues. CDR3 DNA sequence: TGTGCCAGCAGCCGCGGACAGGGGGCCTACAATGAGCAGTTCTTC. It is translated as CASSRGQGAYNEQFF.

This chain uses TRBV19 with TRBJ1-1; 8 bases align to TRBD1. With V trimmed by 3 bases and J by 6 bases, 15 bases remained unmatched. The germline V gene encodes CDR1 LNHDA and CDR2 SQIVND (reference sequence). The CDR3 sequence is 17 residues long. Written as DNA, the CDR3 is TGTGCCAGTAGTATCCCCGGGACAGGTCTCCGAGGCTCTGAAGCTTTCTTT. Translating gives CASSIPGTGLRGSEAFF.

Many counts were recorded for this clonotype. The chain links TRBV19 to TRBJ2-4; TRBD1 matches at 9 bases. The CDR3 loop spans 17 amino acids. Losses at the gene ends were 4 bases for V and 0 bases for J; bases not matched to a gene: 7. Germline CDR1 reads LNHDA; CDR2 reads SQIVND (reference sequence). DNA of the CDR3: TGTGCCAGTAGTACGCATGGACAGGGGCTAGCCAAAAACATTCAGTACTTC. It codes for CASSTHGQGLAKNIQYF.

This clonotype was found a few times. The V and J genes are TRBV27 and TRBJ2-3, with D uncertain. V lost 6 bases and J lost 2, with 12 bases in between. The CDR3 runs to 14 residues. Germline V gives CDR1 MNHEY, CDR2 SMNVEV (reference sequence). CDR3 protein: CASRPGSNTDTQYF. The CDR3 region has the DNA TGTGCCAGCAGGCCCGGGTCGAACACAGATACGCAGTATTTT.

This clonotype came up many times. The chain uses TRBV6-6 and TRBJ2-3; no firm D call. Germline assignment: CDR1 MNHNY and CDR2 SVGAGI (reference sequence). V was pared by 6 bases and J by 4 bases, with 11 bases between. The CDR3 length is 13 residues. The CDR3 region has the DNA TGTGCCAGCAGCGCCAAGTTGTCAGATACGCAGTATTTT. It yields the protein CASSAKLSDTQYF.

The V gene is TRBV12-3 or TRBV12-4, the J gene TRBJ2-7; D call uncertain. The CDR3 is 16 residues long. V dropped 6 bases and J dropped 0 bases, with 18 bases sitting between them. The CDR3 DNA reads as TGTGCCAGCAGCTCCTCCGGGTTCCCCCTCTCCTACGAGCAGTACTTC. Protein sequence: CASSSSGFPLSYEQYF.

In this sample, this clonotype turned up a few times. The chain links TRBV5-6 to TRBJ2-1; no definite D call. This CDR3 has 16 residues. CDR1 SGHDT and CDR2 YYEEEE come from the germline V gene. Trimming removed 4 bases at V and 3 bases at J, with 17 bases between. CDR3: CASSLDLPLDYNEQFF. CDR3 bases: TGTGCCAGCAGCCTCGACCTACCGCTGGACTACAATGAGCAGTTCTTC.

This chain links TRBV6-2 or TRBV6-3 with TRBJ2-7, with no clear D. Germline V gene sequence: CDR1 MNHEY, CDR2 SVGEGT. V gave up 5 bases and J gave up 7 bases, with 12 bases separating them. The CDR3 runs 12 residues. The CDR3 here is CASSTRIPEQYF. CDR3 sequence (DNA): TGTGCCAGCAGTACCAGGATCCCGGAGCAGTACTTC.

This clonotype was counted many times. The chain combines TRBV7-3 with TRBJ2-7, with TRBD1 matching 7 bases. The ends lost 3 bases at V and 6 bases at J; junction bases unmatched: 2. The CDR3 spans 12 residues. Germline V gives CDR1 SGHTA, CDR2 FQGTGA. This chain's CDR3 is CASSFPGGEQYF. The CDR3 region has the DNA TGTGCCAGCAGCTTTCCAGGGGGCGAGCAGTACTTC.

This clonotype was counted a few times. The chain has TRBV28 and TRBJ1-6, with D unclear. The V gene's germline CDR1 is MDHEN and CDR2 SYDVKM. The CDR3 runs to 15 residues. V lost 2 bases to trimming and J lost 6 bases, with 11 bases between them. The CDR3: CASSLTRGVNSPLHF. The DNA of the CDR3 is TGTGCCAGCAGTTTAACCCGCGGAGTTAATTCACCCCTCCACTTT.